These 27 T cell receptor beta chains came from one sample sequenced in a study of cytomegalovirus exposure and HLA in healthy donors. Profiling relied on immunoSEQ multiplex PCR, and the TCRdb table lists in-frame clones only, not all of them. The sample holds roughly 130,000 clones, 84% seen once. What was sequenced was PBMCs. These TCRs come from a woman under 40 in good health and CMV-seronegative.

The V call is TRBV29-1, the J call TRBJ2-1; 11 bases line up with TRBD2. V gave up 8 bases and J gave up 7 bases; unmatched junction bases: 4. This CDR3 contains 12 residues. CDR1 is SQVTM, CDR2 ANQGSEA, per germline. The DNA for the CDR3 is TGCAGCCTTAGCGGGGGGGTAAATGAGCAGTTCTTC. Amino acids: CSLSGGVNEQFF.

This sequence joins TRBV10-1 and TRBJ2-5; possibly TRBD2 for D (5 bases). The germline V gene has CDR1 WNHNN and CDR2 SYGVQD (reference sequence). CDR3 length: 15 amino acids. Between the trimmed V and J ends, which lost 2 bases and 4 bases, there was a span of 14 bases. Written as DNA, the CDR3 is TGCGCCAGCAGTGAGGTCAAAGAGGGTCGAGAGACCCAGTACTTC. Translation gives CASSEVKEGRETQYF.

The CDR3 DNA reads as TGTGCCAGCAGTTTACTAGGTTTTAACACCGGGGAGCTGTTTTTT. Amino acid sequence: CASSLLGFNTGELFF. The chain employs TRBV27 and TRBJ2-2; D unresolved. From germline, CDR1 is MNHEY and CDR2 SMNVEV (reference sequence). The length of the CDR3 is 15 residues. V gave up 2 bases and J gave up 2 bases, with 9 bases separating them.

V gene TRBV4-2 combines with J gene TRBJ1-5, with D possibly TRBD1 on 5 matching bases. V was trimmed by 1 base and J by 1 base, leaving 14 bases between them. The germline gives CDR1 LGHNA, CDR2 YNFKEQ. This CDR3 has 17 amino acids. The CDR3 DNA is TGTGCCAGCAGCCAAGGCGTAGGCAGGGAAAGCAATCAGCCCCAGCATTTT. It is translated as CASSQGVGRESNQPQHF.

The chain has TRBV28 and TRBJ2-1, with 8 bases that match TRBD2. The CDR3 covers 16 residues. The germline CDR1 and CDR2 sequences are MDHEN and SYDVKM. The trim removed 2 bases at V and 4 bases at J, leaving 7 bases unmatched. In DNA form, the CDR3 reads TGTGCCAGCAGTTTAATGGGCGGGGGGATTTACAATGAGCAGTTCTTC. Its translation is CASSLMGGGIYNEQFF.

The rearrangement links TRBV27 to TRBJ2-5; 11 bases line up with TRBD2. CDR1 is MNHEY, CDR2 SMNVEV, per germline (reference sequence). Trimming at V came to 4 bases and at J to 4 bases, leaving 11 bases not matched to a gene. This CDR3 contains 17 residues. Here the CDR3 DNA reads TGTGCCAGCAGTTCAAGGACTAGCGGGTTAATCCGAGAGACCCAGTACTTC. Its translation is CASSSRTSGLIRETQYF.

CDR3 sequence (DNA): TGTGCCAGCTCACCATCCGACACCGGCGTCTCTGGGGCCAACGTCCTGACTTTC. Translation gives CASSPSDTGVSGANVLTF. The chain has TRBV18 and TRBJ2-6; D remains unclear. CDR3 length equals 18 residues. V was clipped by 2 bases and J by 0 bases, with 14 bases between them. Germline CDR1 is KGHSH and CDR2 is LQKENI.

The chain couples TRBV4-3 to TRBJ2-1, with 12 nucleotides matching TRBD2. The CDR3 is 17 residues long. CDR1 is LGHNA and CDR2 is YSLEER in the germline V gene. Trimming cost V 2 bases and J 2 bases; bases outside gene matches: 4. CDR3 protein: CASSQRTSGDPYNEQFF. CDR3 sequence (DNA): TGCGCCAGCAGCCAAAGGACTAGCGGGGACCCCTACAATGAGCAGTTCTTC.

The chain has TRBV6-1 and TRBJ2-5; D perhaps matches TRBD2 (5 bases). The CDR3 is 15 amino acids. The germline V gene has CDR1 MNHNS and CDR2 SASEGT. V lost 4 bases and J lost 1, with 13 bases in between. Here the CDR3 DNA reads TGTGCCAGCAGTGCGGGTGTACGGGGCCAAGAGACCCAGTACTTC. Protein product: CASSAGVRGQETQYF.

The rearrangement uses TRBV19 and TRBJ2-4, with D possibly matching TRBD2 (5 bases). Trimming took off 4 bases at V and 9 bases at J, with 22 bases between the two ends. Germline V lookup: CDR1 LNHDA, CDR2 SQIVND (reference sequence). The CDR3 is made up of 16 amino acids. CDR3 region: CASSTSLSGFDSIQYF. The DNA of the CDR3 is TGTGCCAGTAGTACATCTCTTTCGGGGTTTGATTCCATTCAGTACTTC.

This chain uses TRBV21-1 with TRBJ2-7; TRBD1 was called by the table and not checked on the DNA. TRBV21-1 is annotated as a pseudogene. The length of the CDR3 is 16 residues. CDR3 sequence: CASSKASIGQGWEQYF. CDR3 sequence (DNA): TGTGCCAGCAGCAAAGCATCTATCGGGCAGGGTTGGGAGCAGTACTTC.

The rearrangement links TRBV19 to TRBJ1-4, with a tentative D call TRBD1 (5 bases). The CDR3 covers 15 residues. In germline, CDR1 is LNHDA, CDR2 SQIVND (reference sequence). Trimming took 4 bases from V and 7 from J, leaving 16 bases between them. This CDR3 is CASSTPGTRGEKLFF. The CDR3 bases are TGTGCCAGTAGTACACCAGGTACAAGGGGTGAAAAACTGTTTTTT.

The chain employs TRBV11-2 and TRBJ1-2; TRBD1 aligns across 11 bases. The CDR3 totals 15 residues. V lost 2 bases and J lost 7; bases outside the gene matches: 6. Germline assignment: CDR1 SGHAT and CDR2 FQNNGV. The CDR3 nucleotides are TGTGCCAGCAGCTTAAGGGGACAGGGGGGTTCTGGCTACACCTTC. The encoded protein is CASSLRGQGGSGYTF.

V is TRBV2 and J is TRBJ2-2; TRBD1 matches at 12 bases. Germline values: CDR1 SNHLY, CDR2 FYNNEI. The V gene end was trimmed by 4 bases and the J gene end by 3 bases; junction bases not matched to a gene: 12. CDR3 length equals 19 residues. The CDR3 loop reads CASSGPGTGGGKDTGELFF. The DNA for the CDR3 is TGTGCCAGCAGTGGGCCAGGGACAGGGGGCGGTAAGGACACCGGGGAGCTGTTTTTT.

V usage is TRBV19 and J usage is TRBJ1-4, with D possibly matching TRBD1 (5 bases). With 3 bases removed from V and 0 bases from J, the gap between germline ends came to 8 bases. The CDR3 has 15 amino acids. CDR1 is LNHDA and CDR2 is SQIVND in the germline V gene (reference sequence). The CDR3 loop is CASSIGGATNEKLFF. The CDR3 bases are TGTGCCAGTAGTATCGGAGGGGCAACTAATGAAAAACTGTTTTTT.

This clone was found a few times. This chain uses TRBV7-2 with TRBJ1-6; the D gene is possibly TRBD1 (5 bases). Per the germline V gene, CDR1 is SGHTA and CDR2 is FQGNSA. The V end was cut by 1 base, the J end by 7 bases, with 8 bases between. The CDR3 runs to 14 residues. This chain's CDR3 is CASSLVRGNSPLHF. CDR3 DNA sequence: TGTGCCAGCAGCTTAGTTCGGGGGAATTCACCCCTCCACTTT.

V and J are TRBV7-9 and TRBJ2-7; TRBD2 might be the D (5 bases). Between the trimmed V and J ends, which lost 3 bases and 0 bases, there was a span of 9 bases. Germline assignment: CDR1 SEHNR and CDR2 FQNEAQ (reference sequence). The CDR3 is 14 residues long. The CDR3 here is CASSFAGNSYEQYF. In DNA form, the CDR3 reads TGTGCCAGCAGCTTTGCCGGGAACTCCTACGAGCAGTACTTC.

This clone was recorded only once. This chain joins TRBV27 and TRBJ2-3, with 13 nucleotides matching TRBD2. V shed 7 bases, J shed 7 bases, and the junction held 8 bases outside the gene matches. The length of the CDR3 is 15 residues. Per germline, CDR1 MNHEY and CDR2 SMNVEV (reference sequence). The CDR3 protein is CASNQGLAGLNTQYF. DNA for the CDR3: TGTGCCAGCAACCAGGGACTAGCGGGGTTAAATACGCAGTATTTT.

The chain recombines TRBV7-9 with TRBJ2-5; D possibly corresponds to TRBD2 (6 bases). The V end was cut by 5 bases, the J end by 2 bases, with 15 bases between. The CDR3 has 15 amino acids. The V gene's germline CDR1 is SEHNR and CDR2 FQNEAQ (reference sequence). Here the CDR3 reads CASSRSGTLQETQYF. CDR3 bases: TGTGCCAGCAGCCGCTCCGGGACTCTTCAAGAGACCCAGTACTTC.

This clone was seen a handful of times. The rearrangement uses TRBV30 and TRBJ1-6, with no clear D. Trimming shortened V by 3 bases and J by 9 bases, and 9 bases separated the two germline ends. The germline V gene has CDR1 GTSNPN and CDR2 SVGIG (reference sequence). The CDR3 totals 12 residues. The CDR3 loop is CAWRRSGSPLHF. The CDR3 region has the DNA TGTGCCTGGAGAAGGTCGGGTTCACCCCTCCACTTT. The full variable domain, with the rest looked up from reference TRBV30 and TRBJ1-6, is SQTIHQWPATLVQPVGSPLSLECTVEGTSNPNLYWYRQAAGRGLQLLFYSVGIGQISSEVPQNLSASRPQDRQFILSSKKLLLSDSGFYLCAWRRSGSPLHFGNGTRLTVT.

This chain joins TRBV5-1 and TRBJ1-3; 11 bases are a match to TRBD1. Trimming cost V 4 bases and J 2 bases; bases outside gene matches: 5. In germline, CDR1 is SGHRS, CDR2 YFSETQ. CDR3 size: 16 residues. The CDR3 spells CASSAAGQGAGNTIYF. CDR3 nucleotide sequence: TGCGCCAGCAGCGCCGCGGGACAGGGGGCTGGAAACACCATATATTTT.

The chain is built from TRBV7-2 and TRBJ1-2; the D is unclear. The germline V and J ends were trimmed by 0 bases and 8 bases, with 7 bases remaining between them. Germline CDR1 is SGHTA and CDR2 is FQGNSA. This CDR3 is built from 12 residues. The CDR3 protein is CASSLALQGYTF. CDR3 DNA: TGTGCCAGCAGCTTAGCCCTCCAGGGCTACACCTTC.

The gene calls are TRBV6-1 and TRBJ2-7; 7 positions match TRBD1. Germline V gene lookup returns CDR1 MNHNS and CDR2 SASEGT. The CDR3 sequence is 15 residues long. Trimming took 3 bases from V and 4 from J; bases not matched to a gene: 9. The CDR3 bases are TGTGCCAGCAGTGAGTACAGGGGTTCTTTATACGAGCAGTACTTC. As protein: CASSEYRGSLYEQYF.

The chain carries TRBV27 and TRBJ2-7; 8 bases line up with TRBD1. CDR3 size: 15 residues. V gave up 5 bases and J gave up 1 base; unmatched junction bases: 7. Germline values: CDR1 MNHEY, CDR2 SMNVEV (reference sequence). The CDR3 DNA is TGTGCCAGCAGTACCGCAGGGGGCGCGTCCTACGAGCAGTACTTC. Its protein is CASSTAGGASYEQYF.

This clone was picked up one time. V and J are TRBV19 and TRBJ1-3, with TRBD1 identical over 7 bases. The germline V gene has CDR1 LNHDA and CDR2 SQIVND (reference sequence). V lost 7 bases to trimming and J lost 5 bases; unmatched junction nucleotides: 8. The CDR3 has 14 residues. CDR3 DNA: TGTGCCAGTACTACGGGCAGGGGGAGAAACACCATATATTTT. Its translation is CASTTGRGRNTIYF. Full variable domain (missing parts from reference TRBV19 and TRBJ1-3): DGGITQSPKYLFRKEGQNVTLSCEQNLNHDAMYWYRQDPGQGLRLIYYSQIVNDFQKGDIAEGYSVSREKKESFPLTVTSAQKNPTAFYLCASTTGRGRNTIYFGEGSWLTVV.

The chain has TRBV7-2 and TRBJ2-5; 14 bases fit TRBD2. Germline trimming cut 2 bases from V and 2 bases from J; bases unmatched to any gene: 4. Germline values: CDR1 SGHTA, CDR2 FQGNSA. The CDR3 extends over 17 amino acids. This CDR3 is CASSLLGTSGGQETQYF. Written as DNA, the CDR3 is TGTGCCAGCAGCTTATTAGGGACTAGCGGGGGTCAAGAGACCCAGTACTTC.

The count of this clone is one. V gene TRBV5-1 combines with J gene TRBJ2-2, with D perhaps matching TRBD1 (5 bases). CDR3 length: 14 amino acids. CDR1 SGHRS and CDR2 YFSETQ come from the germline V gene. V shed 7 bases and J shed 3 bases, with 13 bases lying between them. CDR3 protein: CASRSLGDTGELFF. The CDR3 DNA reads as TGCGCCAGCCGTAGCCTAGGGGACACCGGGGAGCTGTTTTTT.